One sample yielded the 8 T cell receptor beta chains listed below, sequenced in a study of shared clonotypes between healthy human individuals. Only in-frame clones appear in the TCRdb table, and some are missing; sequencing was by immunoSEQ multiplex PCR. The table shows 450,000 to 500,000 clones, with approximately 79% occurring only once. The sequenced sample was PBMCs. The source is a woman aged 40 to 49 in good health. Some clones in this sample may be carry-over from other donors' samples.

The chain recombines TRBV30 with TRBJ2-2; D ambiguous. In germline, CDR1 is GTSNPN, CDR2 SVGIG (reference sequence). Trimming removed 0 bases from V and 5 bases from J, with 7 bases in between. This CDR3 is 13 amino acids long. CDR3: CAWSVAKTGELFF. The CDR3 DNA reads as TGTGCCTGGAGTGTGGCAAAAACCGGGGAGCTGTTTTTT.

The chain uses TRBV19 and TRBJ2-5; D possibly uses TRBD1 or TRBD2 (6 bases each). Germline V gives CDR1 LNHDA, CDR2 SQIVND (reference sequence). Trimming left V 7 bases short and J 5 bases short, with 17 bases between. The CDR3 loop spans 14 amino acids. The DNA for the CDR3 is TGTGCCAGTAACCCCAGTCCGGGGGCGGAGACCCAGTACTTC. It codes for CASNPSPGAETQYF.

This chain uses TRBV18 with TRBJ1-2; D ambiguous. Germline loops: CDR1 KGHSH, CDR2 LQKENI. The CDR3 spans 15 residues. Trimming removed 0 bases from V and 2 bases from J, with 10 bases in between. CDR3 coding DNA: TGTGCCAGCTCACCACCGCTAGCAGGCAACTATGGCTACACCTTC. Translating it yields CASSPPLAGNYGYTF.

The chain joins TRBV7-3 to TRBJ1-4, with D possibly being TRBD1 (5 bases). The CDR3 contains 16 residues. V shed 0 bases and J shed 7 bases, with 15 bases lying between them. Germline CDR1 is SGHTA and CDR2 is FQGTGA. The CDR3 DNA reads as TGTGCCAGCAGCTTAACGGGGCCAGGTTTCGGTGAAAAACTGTTTTTT. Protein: CASSLTGPGFGEKLFF.

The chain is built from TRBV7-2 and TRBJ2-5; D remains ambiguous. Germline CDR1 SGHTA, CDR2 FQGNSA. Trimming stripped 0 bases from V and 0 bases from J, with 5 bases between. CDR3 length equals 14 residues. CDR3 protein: CASSLAGNQETQYF. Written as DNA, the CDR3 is TGTGCCAGCAGCTTAGCGGGGAACCAAGAGACCCAGTACTTC.

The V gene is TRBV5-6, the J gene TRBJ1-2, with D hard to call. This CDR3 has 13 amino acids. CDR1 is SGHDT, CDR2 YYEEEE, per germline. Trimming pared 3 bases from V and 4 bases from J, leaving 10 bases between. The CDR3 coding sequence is TGTGCCAGCAGCTCGGGGATCGCCTATGGCTACACCTTC. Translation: CASSSGIAYGYTF.

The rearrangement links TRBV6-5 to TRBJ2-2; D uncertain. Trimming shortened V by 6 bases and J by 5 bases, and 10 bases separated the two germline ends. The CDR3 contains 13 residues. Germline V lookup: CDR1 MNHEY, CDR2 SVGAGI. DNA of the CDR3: TGTGCCAGCAGCCGACAAACTACCGGGGAGCTGTTTTTT. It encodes CASSRQTTGELFF.

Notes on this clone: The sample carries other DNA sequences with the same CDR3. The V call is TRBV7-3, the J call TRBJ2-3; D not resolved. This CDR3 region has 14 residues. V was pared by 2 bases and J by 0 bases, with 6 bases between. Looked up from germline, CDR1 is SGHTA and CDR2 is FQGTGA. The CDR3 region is CASSLGHSTDTQYF. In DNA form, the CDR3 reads TGTGCCAGCAGCTTAGGGCATAGCACAGATACGCAGTATTTT.